The 18 T cell receptor beta chains in this list originate from one sample, sequenced in a study of blood T cells in healthy people across ages. A second PCR, run for roughly 7 to 11 cycles, used a sample-barcoded 5' primer plus a J-beta primer mix. Via MiXCR, TCRdb re-called the 5' RACE reads, giving one row per CDR3 protein. Among hundreds of thousands of distinct CDR3 sequences listed, over 40% were seen once. The sequenced sample consisted of blood. These receptors were collected from a woman older than 75 in good health.

The CDR3 region is CASSQRASAHNEQFF. For the CDR3, the DNA is TGTGCCAGCAGCCAAAGGGCTAGCGCCCACAATGAGCAGTTCTTC. The V gene is TRBV3-1, the J gene TRBJ2-1, with D possibly being TRBD2 (6 bases). The V gene lost 2 bases and the J gene lost 5 bases, with 13 bases spanning the gap. The germline V gene encodes CDR1 LGHDT and CDR2 YNNKEL (reference sequence). The CDR3 sequence is 15 residues long.

For this clonotype: A read error is possible here, since a much larger clone lies one base away. The chain has TRBV12-3 or TRBV12-4 and TRBJ2-7, with a weak D call TRBD2 (6 bases). The CDR3 length is 15 residues. The V end was cut by 5 bases, the J end by 7 bases, with 21 bases between. CDR3 loop: CASSPMGTGMSEQYF. DNA for the CDR3: TGTGCCAGCAGTCCCATGGGGACTGGCATGTCGGAGCAGTACTTC.

This clonotype was detected ten times or more. The chain employs TRBV20-1 and TRBJ2-3, with D perhaps matching TRBD2 (5 bases). The V and J ends lost 3 bases and 4 bases respectively, with 8 bases between them. Germline values: CDR1 DFQATT, CDR2 SNEGSKA (reference sequence). The CDR3 length is 12 residues. This CDR3 reads CSASSGSDTQYF. In DNA, the CDR3 is TGCAGTGCTAGCAGCGGTTCAGATACGCAGTATTTT.

The chain is built from TRBV6-6 and TRBJ2-7, with D perhaps matching TRBD1 (6 bases). There are 13 residues in the CDR3. Looked up from germline, CDR1 is MNHNY and CDR2 is SVGAGI (reference sequence). V lost 5 bases to trimming and J lost 3 bases, with 11 bases between them. Here the CDR3 DNA reads TGTGCCAGCAGTCGGGACATGAGCTACGAGCAGTACTTC. It translates to CASSRDMSYEQYF.

There are many counts of this clonotype. The gene calls are TRBV29-1 and TRBJ1-5; weak D call: TRBD1 (5 bases). Germline V gene data show CDR1 as SQVTM and CDR2 as ANQGSEA. The CDR3 is made up of 13 amino acids. V lost 4 bases and J 4 bases, leaving 11 bases between the germline ends. CDR3 loop: CSVGQHKNQPQHF. The CDR3 nucleotides are TGCAGCGTTGGACAGCATAAGAATCAGCCCCAGCATTTT.

This chain joins TRBV4-3 and TRBJ2-3; 9 nucleotides align to TRBD1. Germline assignment: CDR1 LGHNA and CDR2 YSLEER. After removal of 1 base from V and 5 bases from J, the junction contained 10 bases not matched to a gene. This CDR3 is 17 amino acids long. This CDR3 is CASSQAGTGTLGDTQYF. The CDR3 bases are TGCGCCAGCAGCCAAGCCGGGACAGGGACCCTAGGAGATACGCAGTATTTT.

The gene calls are TRBV2 and TRBJ2-7; 9 bases agree with TRBD1. Germline-derived CDR1 and CDR2 are SNHLY and FYNNEI. The CDR3 contains 14 residues. V shed 11 bases, J shed 4 bases, and the junction held 12 bases outside the gene matches. The CDR3 bases are TGTGCCGCCAGACCCACAGGGGGCGGTTACGAGCAGTACTTC. It is translated as CAARPTGGGYEQYF. The full variable domain, with the rest looked up from reference TRBV2 and TRBJ2-7, is EPEVTQTPSHQVTQMGQEVILRCVPISNHLYFYWYRQILGQKVEFLVSFYNNEISEKSEIFDDQFSVERPDGSNFTLKIRSTKLEDSAMYFCAARPTGGGYEQYFGPGTRLTVT.

Worth noting for this clonotype: It may be a read error: a sequence one base away is much more abundant. The chain employs TRBV20-1 and TRBJ2-1; a weak D match, TRBD2 (5 bases). The end of the DNA fits TRBJ2-7 better, so the J call may be wrong. This CDR3 contains 15 residues. Germline-derived CDR1 and CDR2 are DFQATT and SNEGSKA (reference sequence). The CDR3 spells CSSRRLAFSYNEQYF. The CDR3 coding sequence is TGCAGTTCTCGTAGGCTAGCCTTCTCCTACAATGAGCAGTACTTC.

About this clonotype itself: A read error is possible here, since a much larger clone lies one base away. V usage is TRBV12-3 or TRBV12-4 and J usage is TRBJ1-2; D is unclear. V was trimmed by 7 bases and J by 0 bases, leaving 12 bases between them. The CDR3 sequence is 14 residues long. CDR3 region: CASKPDTTNYGYTF. The CDR3 DNA reads as TGTGCCAGCAAACCCGACACCACTAACTATGGCTACACCTTC.

The gene calls are TRBV24-1 and TRBJ1-1, with D maybe TRBD1 (5 bases). Between the trimmed V and J ends, which lost 2 bases and 7 bases, there was a span of 13 bases. The CDR3 is 14 residues long. CDR1 and CDR2 (germline): KGHDR, SFDVKD. CDR3: CATSDYGGDGEAFF. The CDR3 DNA follows: TGTGCCACCAGTGATTATGGGGGGGACGGTGAAGCTTTCTTT.

With respect to this clonotype: With a much larger clone just one base away, this may be a read error. The chain couples TRBV10-3 to TRBJ2-1; 8 bases fit TRBD2. Losses at the gene ends were 2 bases for V and 5 bases for J; bases not matched to a gene: 5. The CDR3 has 15 residues. Germline assignment: CDR1 ENHRY and CDR2 SYGVKD. In DNA form, the CDR3 reads TGTGCCATCAGTGAGAGGCGGGGGGTCCACAATGAGCAGTTCTTC. Amino acids: CAISERRGVHNEQFF.

The V gene is TRBV5-1, the J gene TRBJ2-1; D gene unclear. CDR3 size: 15 residues. Looked up from germline, CDR1 is SGHRS and CDR2 is YFSETQ. Trimming shortened V by 3 bases and J by 6 bases, and 16 bases separated the two germline ends. The CDR3 nucleotides are TGCGCCAGCAGCTGGGCCAGTCGACATCCCAATGAGCAGTTCTTC. This gives the protein CASSWASRHPNEQFF.

As concerns this clonotype: This may arise from a read error, as a much more abundant clone is one base away. This chain uses TRBV29-1 with TRBJ2-5, with 7 bases that match TRBD1. Germline lookup yields CDR1 SQVTM and CDR2 ANQGSEA. The CDR3 runs to 12 residues. The V segment lost 7 bases and the J segment 11 bases; nucleotides outside the gene matches: 13. The CDR3 spells CSAQQGNNEQYF. The CDR3, as DNA: TGCAGCGCCCAACAGGGGAACAATGAGCAGTACTTC.

This clonotype was seen only a few times. This may stem from a read error, because a much larger clone lies one nucleotide away. The V gene is TRBV4-1, the J gene TRBJ2-5; D unclear. CDR1 MGHRA and CDR2 YSYEKL come from the germline V gene. This CDR3 is 12 amino acids long. The CDR3 is CAGSQVLGTQYF. DNA of the CDR3: TGCGCCGGCAGCCAAGTGTTAGGGACCCAGTACTTC.

This clonotype was observed once. This chain joins TRBV5-1 and TRBJ2-5; 10 bases agree with TRBD1. The CDR3 has 14 amino acids. CDR1 and CDR2 from the germline V gene are SGHRS and YFSETQ. V dropped 4 bases and J dropped 3; count of bases not matched to a gene: 3. CDR3 nucleotide sequence: TGCGCCAGCAGCCATGGGACAGGGGAAGAGACCCAGTACTTC. This gives the protein CASSHGTGEETQYF.

This clonotype was counted at least ten times. V gene TRBV20-1 combines with J gene TRBJ2-3, with D hard to call. This CDR3 region has 12 residues. Germline V lookup: CDR1 DFQATT, CDR2 SNEGSKA (reference sequence). V lost 3 bases, J lost 4 bases, and 8 bases lay in between. This CDR3 is CSARLTSDTQYF. The CDR3 DNA reads as TGCAGTGCTAGGCTGACCTCAGATACGCAGTATTTT.

V and J are TRBV2 and TRBJ2-3; 8 nucleotides match TRBD1. CDR1 and CDR2 from the germline V gene are SNHLY and FYNNEI. This CDR3 has 12 residues. The V and J ends lost 7 bases and 9 bases, in that order; junction bases with no gene match: 6. CDR3 DNA: TGTGCCAGCACAGCCCCAGGGGGCACGCAGTATTTT. As protein: CASTAPGGTQYF.

The CDR3 bases are TGTGCCAGCAGTTCCACCCTGTCCGGGACACAGGAGGGCTACGAGCAGTACTTC. Translation: CASSSTLSGTQEGYEQYF. The rearrangement links TRBV6-5 to TRBJ2-7; D is perhaps TRBD1 or TRBD2 (6 bases each). Trimming took off 4 bases at V and 3 bases at J, with 25 bases between the two ends. This CDR3 comprises 18 residues. Germline V CDR1 and CDR2: MNHEY, SVGAGI.